Listed below are T cell receptor delta chains from one sample, sequenced in a study of TRDV2 sequences in healthy donors. TCRdb used CATT to re-call clones from the PCR reads. The sample has 2,000 to 2,500 delta-chain clones, around 63% seen once. The specimen sequenced was Vd2+ gamma-delta T cells from blood. These receptor sequences come from a human donor in good health. The CDR3 runs from the conserved cysteine through the conserved F or W. Fields, in order: D gene, J gene, clone size, V gene, CDR3 protein, CDR3 DNA. The D gene is left open where the match is weak. Not every row has a clone size; where given, it reads once, few, many or a size class.

TRDD3	TRDJ1	-	TRDV2	CACDTIGDWGMMDKLIF	TGTGCCTGTGACACCATAGGGGACTGGGGGATGATGGATAAACTCATCTTT
TRDD3	TRDJ1	-	TRDV2	CACDRLGDEGLKLIF	TGTGCCTGTGACAGACTGGGGGATGAAGGTCTTAAACTCATCTTT
TRDD3	TRDJ1	few	TRDV2	CACDALRVLGEEADKLIF	TGTGCCTGTGACGCCCTTCGCGTACTGGGGGAGGAAGCCGATAAACTCATCTTT
TRDD3	TRDJ1	-	TRDV2	CACDTLAGGPYTDKLIF	TGTGCCTGTGACACCCTGGCTGGGGGTCCCTACACCGATAAACTCATCTTT
TRDD3	TRDJ1	few	TRDV2	CACDKLMGDDTDKLIF	TGTGCCTGTGACAAGCTTATGGGGGATGACACCGATAAACTCATCTTT
TRDD3	TRDJ1	-	TRDV2	CACDTLLGGEDWGRDGGYTDKLIF	TGTGCCTGTGACACTCTCCTTGGTGGGGAAGACTGGGGACGCGATGGGGGGTACACCGATAAACTCATCTTT
-	TRDJ3	-	TRDV2	CACDSVRGTQISWDTRQMFF	TGTGCCTGTGACTCCGTCAGGGGGACCCAAATATCCTGGGACACCCGACAGATGTTTTTC
-	TRDJ1	-	TRDV2	CACDTLLGPNRHGADKLIF	TGTGCCTGTGACACATTACTGGGACCGAATCGACACGGGGCCGATAAACTCATCTTT
TRDD3	TRDJ1	-	TRDV2	CACDVLGARGGYTDKLIF	TGTGCCTGTGACGTACTGGGGGCCCGGGGAGGGTACACCGATAAACTCATCTTT
TRDD3	TRDJ3	-	TRDV2	CACDTVLGDTRSSWDTRQMFF	TGTGCCTGTGACACAGTACTGGGGGATACGCGGAGCTCCTGGGACACCCGACAGATGTTTTTC
TRDD3	TRDJ1	-	TRDV2	CACDELGDLNTDKLIF	TGTGCCTGTGACGAACTGGGGGACTTAAACACCGATAAACTCATCTTT
TRDD3	TRDJ1	once	TRDV2	CACDTLGDTGGKLIF	TGTGCCTGTGACACTTTGGGGGATACGGGGGGTAAACTCATCTTT
TRDD3	TRDJ1	-	TRDV2	CACDTLGDSGPITDKLIF	TGTGCCTGTGACACCCTGGGGGATTCGGGACCTATCACCGATAAACTCATCTTT
TRDD3	TRDJ3	-	TRDV2	CACDTVLGDTSWDTRQMFF	TGTGCCTGTGACACCGTACTGGGGGATACTTCCTGGGACACCCGACAGATGTTTTTC
-	TRDJ1	-	TRDV2	CACDTVGADTDKLIF	TGTGCCTGTGACACCGTGGGGGCGGACACCGATAAACTCATCTTT
TRDD3	TRDJ1	-	TRDV2	CACDTLLVGDTRRNTDKLIF	TGTGCCTGTGACACCCTTTTGGTGGGGGATACGCGTAGGAACACCGATAAACTCATCTTT
TRDD3	TRDJ1	few	TRDV2	CACDRLGDELSTDKLIF	TGTGCCTGTGACAGACTGGGGGATGAACTATCCACCGATAAACTCATCTTT
TRDD3	TRDJ1	-	TRDV2	CACDSLLGDTDKLIF	TGTGCCTGTGACAGCCTCCTGGGGGACACCGATAAACTCATCTTT
TRDD3	TRDJ1	-	TRDV2	CACDRLGDRIDKLIF	TGTGCCTGTGATAGACTGGGGGATCGAATCGATAAACTCATCTTT
TRDD3	TRDJ1	-	TRDV2	CACDAVRTGTGGYEYTDKLIF	TGTGCCTGTGACGCCGTACGAACGGGGACTGGGGGATATGAGTACACCGATAAACTCATCTTT
TRDD3	TRDJ1	-	TRDV2	CACDFLGDAHTDKLIF	TGTGCCTGTGATTTCCTGGGGGATGCTCACACCGATAAACTCATCTTT
-	TRDJ1	-	TRDV2	CACDGMPVPTPAYTDKLIF	TGTGCCTGTGACGGTATGCCCGTACCTACACCGGCGTACACCGATAAACTCATCTTT
TRDD3	TRDJ1	-	TRDV2	CACDDILGDTGGHLVTDKLIF	TGTGCCTGTGACGACATACTGGGGGATACCGGCGGCCACTTAGTCACCGATAAACTCATCTTT
TRDD3	TRDJ1	-	TRDV2	CACGPIGGTGGQTDKLIF	TGTGCCTGTGGCCCCATCGGGGGAACTGGGGGCCAGACCGATAAACTCATCTTT
TRDD3	TRDJ1	-	TRDV2	CACDPVLGDTRYTDKLIF	TGTGCCTGTGACCCCGTACTGGGGGATACCAGATACACCGATAAACTCATCTTT
TRDD2	TRDJ1	-	TRDV2	CACDRLPTSKLGATDYTDKLIF	TGTGCCTGTGACCGCCTTCCTACGAGTAAGCTGGGGGCTACCGACTACACCGATAAACTCATCTTT
TRDD3	TRDJ1	-	TRDV2	CACDTLESPLSGDTPYTDKLIF	TGTGCCTGTGACACCTTAGAAAGCCCGTTATCGGGGGATACTCCCTACACCGATAAACTCATCTTT
TRDD3	TRDJ3	-	TRDV2	CACDTAWGILPKSWDTRQMFF	TGTGCCTGTGACACCGCCTGGGGGATACTTCCCAAGTCCTGGGACACCCGACAGATGTTTTTC
-	TRDJ1	-	TRDV2	CARDTVEGSLSTDKLIF	TGTGCCCGTGACACCGTTGAGGGATCCCTGAGCACCGATAAACTCATCTTT
TRDD3	TRDJ1	once	TRDV2	CACDPLLLGDTPYTDKLIF	TGTGCCTGTGACCCACTCCTACTGGGGGATACGCCATACACCGATAAACTCATCTTT
-	TRDJ1	-	TRDV2	CACDRVRGAGETPYTDKLIF	TGTGCCTGTGACAGGGTTCGAGGGGCTGGGGAAACACCGTACACCGATAAACTCATCTTT
-	TRDJ1	-	TRDV2	CACDPLLPGTQYTDKLIF	TGTGCCTGTGACCCCTTACTTCCGGGTACTCAATACACCGATAAACTCATCTTT
TRDD3	TRDJ1	few	TRDV2	CACDTVPTGDKGTDKLIF	TGTGCCTGTGACACCGTACCCACTGGGGATAAGGGCACCGATAAACTCATCTTT
TRDD3	TRDJ1	large	TRDV2	CACDFVGGYTDKLIF	TGTGCCTGTGACTTCGTTGGGGGATACACCGATAAACTCATCTTT
TRDD3	TRDJ1	-	TRDV2	CACDQLLGDTQADKLIF	TGTGCCTGTGACCAATTACTGGGGGATACGCAGGCCGATAAACTCATCTTT
TRDD3	TRDJ3	few	TRDV2	CACDAAGGYQSSWDTRQMFF	TGTGCCTGTGACGCCGCTGGGGGATACCAGAGCTCCTGGGACACCCGACAGATGTTTTTC
TRDD3	TRDJ1	-	TRDV2	CACDTVNSLGLLGDKNTDKLIF	TGTGCCTGTGACACCGTGAACTCACTCGGTTTACTGGGGGATAAAAACACCGATAAACTCATCTTT
-	TRDJ1	-	TRDV2	CACDTEGFPGGTDKLIF	TGTGCCTGTGACACCGAGGGTTTCCCAGGGGGTACCGATAAACTCATCTTT
TRDD3	TRDJ1	few	TRDV2	CACDTVPTGGPSYTDKLIF	TGTGCCTGTGACACCGTCCCTACTGGGGGACCGTCGTACACCGATAAACTCATCTTT
TRDD3	TRDJ3	few	TRDV2	CACDTAGGGPSSWDTRQMFF	TGTGCCTGTGACACGGCTGGTGGGGGACCAAGCTCCTGGGACACCCGACAGATGTTTTTC
TRDD3	TRDJ1	-	TRDV2	CACDTVSTGDTPGDKLIF	TGTGCCTGTGACACCGTCTCTACCGGGGATACGCCCGGCGATAAACTCATCTTT
TRDD3	TRDJ1	few	TRDV2	CACDSLGDTDKLIF	TGTGCCTGTGACAGCCTGGGGGATACAGATAAACTCATCTTT
TRDD3	TRDJ1	few	TRDV2	CACESLGDADGTDKLIF	TGTGCCTGTGAATCTCTGGGGGATGCAGACGGAACCGATAAACTCATCTTT
-	TRDJ1	-	TRDV2	CACDTVGRHTDKLIF	TGTGCCTGTGACACCGTTGGGCGTCACACCGATAAACTCATCTTT
-	TRDJ1	few	TRDV2	CACDTVGGRPGKLIF	TGTGCCTGTGACACAGTGGGGGGCCGACCGGGGAAACTCATCTTT
TRDD3	TRDJ1	-	TRDV2	CACDPLTGGRGEYTDKLIF	TGTGCCTGTGACCCCCTTACTGGGGGACGGGGAGAGTACACCGATAAACTCATCTTT
TRDD3	TRDJ1	-	TRDV2	CACDSVGDTDKLIF	TGTGCCTGTGACAGTGTGGGGGATACCGATAAACTCATCTTT
TRDD3	TRDJ1	-	TRDV2	CACDTVSGGGTSKTDKLIF	TGTGCCTGTGACACCGTGAGTGGGGGAGGGACTTCTAAGACCGATAAACTCATCTTT
-	TRDJ1	-	TRDV2	CACDTVRGWEQRGTDKLIF	TGTGCCTGTGACACCGTTAGAGGCTGGGAACAGAGGGGTACCGATAAACTCATCTTT
TRDD3	TRDJ1	-	TRDV2	CACDSLTGGYTQNTDKLIF	TGTGCCTGTGACTCCCTCACTGGGGGATACACCCAAAACACCGATAAACTCATCTTT
-	TRDJ1	few	TRDV2	CACDTVGGTDKLIF	TGTGCCTGTGACACCGTCGGAGGGACCGATAAACTCATCTTT